What follows are 32 T cell receptor beta chains derived from one specimen sequenced in a study of blood T cell repertoires in COVID-19. Some clones are missing from TCRdb's copy, which holds only in-frame ones; the method was immunoSEQ multiplex PCR. The table lists 150,000 to 200,000 clones, 70% to 90% of them singletons. Sequencing was done on a sample of peripheral blood. These receptor sequences come from a man between 18 and 35 years old who had recovered from COVID-19.

V usage is TRBV7-9 and J usage is TRBJ2-2, with TRBD2 as a possible D gene (5 bases). Trimming pared 2 bases from V and 8 bases from J, leaving 6 bases between. CDR3 size: 12 residues. Germline V gives CDR1 SEHNR, CDR2 FQNEAQ (reference sequence). DNA of the CDR3: TGTGCCAGCAGCTTAAGCGGAGGGGAGCTGTTTTTT. Its translation: CASSLSGGELFF.

The CDR3 DNA reads as TGTGCCAGCAGGCAGGGGGCAACAGATACGCAGTATTTT. Its protein is CASRQGATDTQYF. The rearrangement uses TRBV28 and TRBJ2-3, with TRBD1 matching 8 bases. Looked up from germline, CDR1 is MDHEN and CDR2 is SYDVKM. There are 13 residues in the CDR3. V was clipped by 6 bases and J by 3 bases; unmatched bases: 2.

V and J are TRBV28 and TRBJ2-7; 13 nucleotides line up with TRBD2. V trimming: 1 base; J trimming: 0 bases; junction bases outside the gene matches: 6. From germline, CDR1 is MDHEN and CDR2 SYDVKM. The CDR3 runs 18 residues. The CDR3 loop reads CASSLSWTSGSTSYEQYF. The CDR3 DNA sequence: TGTGCCAGCAGTTTATCGTGGACTAGCGGGAGTACCTCCTACGAGCAGTACTTC.

This chain connects TRBV7-2 to TRBJ1-6; no definite D call. The germline gives CDR1 SGHTA, CDR2 FQGNSA. V was pared by 2 bases and J by 0 bases, with 8 bases between. There are 16 residues in the CDR3. The CDR3 nucleotides read TGTGCCAGCAGCTTAACTGGGAGCTCCTATAATTCACCCCTCCACTTT. Its protein is CASSLTGSSYNSPLHF. Variable domain in full (rest from reference TRBV7-2 and TRBJ1-6): GAGVSQSPSNKVTEKGKDVELRCDPISGHTALYWYRQSLGQGLEFLIYFQGNSAPDKSGLPSDRFSAERTGGSVSTLTIQRTQQEDSAVYLCASSLTGSSYNSPLHFGNGTRLTVT.

This chain uses TRBV3-1 (or the pseudogene TRBV3-2) with TRBJ1-5; TRBD1 agrees at 8 bases. The CDR3 length is 21 residues. The germline V gene encodes CDR1 LGHDT and CDR2 YNNKEL (reference sequence). V shed 1 base, J shed 1 base, and the junction held 18 bases outside the gene matches. CDR3 bases: TGTGCCAGCAGCCAAGGCCGCCTCCTGGCCGGGACAGGTGAGAGCAATCAGCCCCAGCATTTT. It encodes CASSQGRLLAGTGESNQPQHF.

This clone came up once. The chain is built from TRBV14 and TRBJ2-3; D is uncertain. V lost 1 base, J lost 5 bases, and 16 bases lay in between. The CDR3 length is 16 residues. Germline V gives CDR1 SGHDN, CDR2 FVKESK. CDR3 residues: CASSQAPRRPGDTQYF. CDR3 nucleotide sequence: TGTGCCAGCAGCCAAGCCCCGAGGCGGCCCGGAGATACGCAGTATTTT.

A single count supports this clone. This sequence joins TRBV5-8 and TRBJ2-3; D possibly corresponds to TRBD1 (7 bases). Germline loops: CDR1 SGHTS, CDR2 YDEGEE. With 4 bases removed from V and 6 bases from J, the gap between germline ends came to 12 bases. The CDR3 consists of 13 residues. In DNA form, the CDR3 reads TGTGCCAGCAGCCCGACAGGGACTGATACGCAGTATTTT. Protein product: CASSPTGTDTQYF.

The chain joins TRBV5-4 to TRBJ2-7, with 8 bases that match TRBD2. V was pared by 2 bases and J by 3 bases, with 16 bases of the junction left unmatched. This CDR3 contains 18 residues. The germline V gene encodes CDR1 SGHNT and CDR2 YYREEE (reference sequence). CDR3 coding DNA: TGTGCCAGCAGCTTTTATTTGGGGGGTAGCGGGACCTACTACGAGCAGTACTTC. This encodes CASSFYLGGSGTYYEQYF.

This clone was counted between two and nine times. This rearrangement joins TRBV2 to TRBJ1-1; TRBD1 aligns across 8 bases. Germline CDR1 and CDR2: SNHLY and FYNNEI. The ends lost 6 bases at V and 4 bases at J; junction bases unmatched: 4. This CDR3 comprises 13 residues. CDR3 residues: CASSATGATEAFF. The CDR3 bases are TGTGCCAGCAGCGCGACAGGGGCCACTGAAGCTTTCTTT.

The rearrangement joins TRBV5-1 to TRBJ2-3; maybe TRBD2 (6 bases). In germline, CDR1 is SGHRS, CDR2 YFSETQ. V was clipped by 3 bases and J by 4 bases, with 18 bases between them. This CDR3 region has 16 residues. The CDR3 sequence is CASSSMKAGSADTQYF. CDR3 bases: TGCGCCAGCAGCTCCATGAAAGCGGGTTCGGCAGATACGCAGTATTTT.

This clone has only a few counts. This sequence joins TRBV6-5 and TRBJ2-1; a weak D match, TRBD2 (5 bases). Germline lookup yields CDR1 MNHEY and CDR2 SVGAGI. The CDR3 runs to 12 residues. Deletions cut 4 bases from V and 10 bases from J, with 11 bases between. CDR3 coding DNA: TGTGCCAGCAGTTGGGGAGTGGGGGAGCAGTTCTTC. Translating it yields CASSWGVGEQFF.

The chain joins TRBV7-2 to TRBJ1-1; 7 nucleotides agree with TRBD1. V dropped 1 base and J dropped 9; count of bases not matched to a gene: 5. The CDR3 covers 13 residues. From germline, CDR1 is SGHTA and CDR2 FQGNSA. The CDR3 DNA reads as TGTGCCAGCAGCTTAGATAGACAGGGCCAAGCTTTCTTT. This gives the protein CASSLDRQGQAFF.

V gene TRBV28 combines with J gene TRBJ1-5; 9 bases are a match to TRBD1. The germline CDR1 and CDR2 sequences are MDHEN and SYDVKM. The V gene end was trimmed by 2 bases and the J gene end by 7 bases; junction bases not matched to a gene: 6. The CDR3 contains 15 residues. CDR3 DNA sequence: TGTGCCAGCAGTTTAGTACAGGGGGCTGGACAGCCCCAGCATTTT. Translation: CASSLVQGAGQPQHF.

This sequence joins TRBV9 and TRBJ2-2; TRBD2 matches 12 bases. J was trimmed by 2 bases and V by 2 bases; bases with no gene match: 4. CDR1 is SGDLS and CDR2 is YYNGEE in the germline V gene. This CDR3 region has 17 residues. The CDR3 region has the DNA TGTGCCAGCAGCGTCGGGACTAGCGGGCTTAACACCGGGGAGCTGTTTTTT. Protein: CASSVGTSGLNTGELFF.

This rearrangement joins TRBV10-1 to TRBJ2-7, with D uncertain. This CDR3 has 19 residues. V gave up 0 bases and J gave up 4 bases, with 25 bases separating them. Per germline, CDR1 WNHNN and CDR2 SYGVQD (reference sequence). CDR3 protein: CASSESRVVSWVRWYEQYF. The CDR3 DNA reads TGCGCCAGCAGTGAGTCGCGCGTGGTTAGCTGGGTACGCTGGTACGAGCAGTACTTC.

Only one count was recorded for this clone. The chain is built from TRBV5-1 and TRBJ2-7, with D maybe TRBD2 (6 bases). Trimming shortened V by 5 bases and J by 0 bases, and 9 bases separated the two germline ends. The germline V gene has CDR1 SGHRS and CDR2 YFSETQ. CDR3 length: 13 amino acids. The CDR3 spells CASSKRASYEQYF. In DNA form, the CDR3 reads TGCGCCAGCAGTAAGCGGGCCTCCTACGAGCAGTACTTC. Based on the CDR3 plus reference TRBV5-1 and TRBJ2-7, the full variable domain is KAGVTQTPRYLIKTRGQQVTLSCSPISGHRSVSWYQQTPGQGLQFLFEYFSETQRNKGNFPGRFSGRQFSNSRSEMNVSTLELGDSALYLCASSKRASYEQYFGPGTRLTVT.

The rearrangement uses TRBV19 and TRBJ1-5, with TRBD1 matching 8 bases. The trim removed 6 bases at V and 6 bases at J, leaving 10 bases unmatched. The CDR3 consists of 15 residues. Germline lookup yields CDR1 LNHDA and CDR2 SQIVND (reference sequence). The CDR3 bases are TGTGCCAGTAGGGTGGGGCAGGGGGCGACTCAGCCCCAGCATTTT. The encoded protein is CASRVGQGATQPQHF.

The chain is built from TRBV11-2 and TRBJ1-5, with 8 bases aligning to TRBD1. This CDR3 has 18 residues. Per germline, CDR1 SGHAT and CDR2 FQNNGV. V gave up 5 bases and J gave up 0 bases; unmatched junction bases: 12. In DNA form, the CDR3 reads TGTGCCAGCAGCCGAGGACAGGGTTTCGACCTTAGCAATCAGCCCCAGCATTTT. It is translated as CASSRGQGFDLSNQPQHF.

The chain carries TRBV10-2 and TRBJ2-1, with D perhaps matching TRBD2 (6 bases). V gave up 10 bases and J gave up 0 bases, with 22 bases separating them. The CDR3 runs to 17 residues. Germline CDR1 and CDR2: WSHSY and SAAADI. CDR3 nucleotides: TGCGCCACCCACCTATTGGGGGGTTCGAGCTCCTACAATGAGCAGTTCTTC. Translation gives CATHLLGGSSSYNEQFF.

This chain joins TRBV4-1 and TRBJ2-2, with D possibly matching TRBD2 (6 bases). V was clipped by 0 bases and J by 1 base, with 9 bases between them. CDR1 is MGHRA, CDR2 YSYEKL, per germline. The CDR3 is 16 amino acids. The CDR3 nucleotides read TGCGCCAGCAGCCAAGATGGAGGGATGAACACCGGGGAGCTGTTTTTT. Protein product: CASSQDGGMNTGELFF.

The chain has TRBV7-2 and TRBJ1-5; a weak D match, TRBD1 (5 bases). The CDR3 is made up of 17 amino acids. V lost 2 bases and J 6 bases, leaving 20 bases between the germline ends. Germline V CDR1 and CDR2: SGHTA, FQGNSA. The CDR3 spells CASSLSIGSSDSQPQHF. Here the CDR3 DNA reads TGTGCCAGCAGCTTAAGTATTGGTTCTTCCGACAGTCAGCCCCAGCATTTT.

The chain is built from TRBV19 and TRBJ2-3, with TRBD1 matching over 9 bases. The V gene's germline CDR1 is LNHDA and CDR2 SQIVND (reference sequence). Trimming at V came to 11 bases and at J to 7 bases, leaving 10 bases not matched to a gene. The CDR3 spans 13 residues. The DNA for the CDR3 is TGTGCCTCCGGGACAGGGCGAACGAATACGCAGTATTTT. Translated: CASGTGRTNTQYF.

This chain uses TRBV2 with TRBJ2-1; 16 bases are a match to TRBD2. This CDR3 comprises 15 residues. V was pared by 0 bases and J by 12 bases, with 2 bases of the junction left unmatched. Germline CDR1 reads SNHLY; CDR2 reads FYNNEI. The CDR3 loop is CASSEAGLAGGPQFF. CDR3 DNA sequence: TGTGCCAGCAGTGAAGCGGGACTAGCGGGAGGGCCGCAGTTCTTC.

The rearrangement uses TRBV2 and TRBJ1-2; D might be TRBD1 (6 bases). This CDR3 contains 12 residues. CDR1 is SNHLY, CDR2 FYNNEI, per germline. V shed 9 bases and J shed 4 bases, with 12 bases lying between them. The CDR3 is CASISTGYGYTF. CDR3 bases: TGTGCCAGTATTTCGACAGGCTATGGCTACACCTTC.

The CDR3 region is CASSPSGTESYEQYF. CDR3 DNA: TGTGCCAGCAGTCCATCCGGGACAGAGTCCTACGAGCAGTACTTC. This sequence joins TRBV28 and TRBJ2-7; 7 nucleotides line up with TRBD1. This CDR3 comprises 15 residues. V dropped 5 bases and J dropped 1; count of bases not matched to a gene: 8. Germline CDR1 is MDHEN and CDR2 is SYDVKM. The full variable domain, rest sourced from reference TRBV28 and TRBJ2-7, is DVKVTQSSRYLVKRTGEKVFLECVQDMDHENMFWYRQDPGLGLRLIYFSYDVKMKEKGDIPEGYSVSREKKERFSLILESASTNQTSMYLCASSPSGTESYEQYFGPGTRLTVT.

A remark on this clone: Other DNA sequences in the same sample also yield this CDR3. The genes are TRBV19 and TRBJ2-5; D gene ambiguous. Trimming took 3 bases from V and 1 from J, leaving 6 bases between them. This CDR3 comprises 13 residues. Germline V gene data show CDR1 as LNHDA and CDR2 as SQIVND (reference sequence). CDR3 residues: CASSIRGQETQYF. The CDR3 bases are TGTGCCAGTAGTATCCGCGGCCAAGAGACCCAGTACTTC. The whole variable domain, remainder taken from reference TRBV19 and TRBJ2-5, is DGGITQSPKYLFRKEGQNVTLSCEQNLNHDAMYWYRQDPGQGLRLIYYSQIVNDFQKGDIAEGYSVSREKKESFPLTVTSAQKNPTAFYLCASSIRGQETQYFGPGTRLLVL.

The rearrangement links TRBV4-1 to TRBJ2-1, with 12 bases that match TRBD2. Germline CDR1 reads MGHRA; CDR2 reads YSYEKL. The CDR3 covers 15 residues. Trimming at V came to 8 bases and at J to 3 bases, leaving 5 bases not matched to a gene. The CDR3 DNA is TGCGCCAGCGGACGGACTAGCGGGAACTACAATGAGCAGTTCTTC. This translates into CASGRTSGNYNEQFF.

This clone was counted once. The chain employs TRBV7-2 and TRBJ2-4; 12 nucleotides align to TRBD1. There are 14 residues in the CDR3. The V segment lost 8 bases and the J segment 8 bases; nucleotides outside the gene matches: 7. The germline gives CDR1 SGHTA, CDR2 FQGNSA. CDR3 sequence reads: CASSPGQGADIQYF. The CDR3 bases are TGTGCCAGCTCCCCGGGACAGGGGGCGGACATTCAGTACTTC.

The rearrangement joins TRBV5-1 to TRBJ2-5; 10 bases agree with TRBD2. Germline V CDR1 and CDR2: SGHRS, YFSETQ. The CDR3 runs 14 residues. With 5 bases clipped from V and 3 bases from J, the junction kept 4 bases outside the gene matches. In DNA form, the CDR3 reads TGCGCCAGCAGGCCTAGCGGGGGAGAAGAGACCCAGTACTTC. Translated: CASRPSGGEETQYF. The full variable domain, in which reference TRBV5-1 and TRBJ2-5 provide the parts outside the CDR3, is KAGVTQTPRYLIKTRGQQVTLSCSPISGHRSVSWYQQTPGQGLQFLFEYFSETQRNKGNFPGRFSGRQFSNSRSEMNVSTLELGDSALYLCASRPSGGEETQYFGPGTRLLVL.

This clone was seen a handful of times. The chain couples TRBV5-1 to TRBJ1-2; TRBD1 might be the D (6 bases). This CDR3 comprises 13 residues. The V gene's germline CDR1 is SGHRS and CDR2 YFSETQ. V lost 4 bases to trimming and J lost 9 bases, with 16 bases between them. The chain's CDR3 is CASSPNRELSYTF. CDR3 nucleotide sequence: TGCGCCAGCAGCCCCAACAGGGAATTGAGCTACACCTTC.

The chain is built from TRBV5-1 and TRBJ2-1; TRBD2 matches 7 bases. J lost 0 bases, V lost 6 bases, and 9 bases had no gene match. Germline V gives CDR1 SGHRS, CDR2 YFSETQ. The CDR3 is made up of 16 amino acids. The CDR3: CASKTLAGSSYNEQFF. CDR3 DNA: TGCGCCAGCAAAACCTTAGCGGGTAGCTCCTACAATGAGCAGTTCTTC.

This clone was found a few times. The J gene is TRBJ2-1, the V gene TRBV6-2 or TRBV6-3; 10 nucleotides match TRBD2. The CDR3 loop spans 14 amino acids. In germline, CDR1 is MNHEY, CDR2 SVGEGT. Losses at the gene ends were 7 bases for V and 8 bases for J; bases not matched to a gene: 8. The CDR3 DNA sequence: TGTGCCAGCACCCCGGGGACTAGCGTCGATGAGCAGTTCTTC. It encodes CASTPGTSVDEQFF.